This passage covers 30 T cell receptor beta chains from one sample sequenced in a study of cytomegalovirus exposure and HLA in healthy donors. TCRdb's copy holds only in-frame clones and misses some; the assay was immunoSEQ multiplex PCR. The repertoire holds over 200,000 clones, with around 88% as singletons. Sequenced sample: PBMCs. The origin of the receptors is a woman aged 18-29 years in good health and CMV-seronegative.

The rearrangement links TRBV7-2 to TRBJ1-4; 9 nucleotides line up with TRBD1. CDR3 length: 15 amino acids. In germline, CDR1 is SGHTA, CDR2 FQGNSA. The V and J ends lost 5 bases and 7 bases, in that order; junction bases with no gene match: 8. CDR3 sequence reads: CASSRTTGGPEKLFF. Here the CDR3 DNA reads TGTGCCAGCAGCAGAACCACAGGGGGCCCTGAAAAACTGTTTTTT.

In its sample, this clone was seen a few times. V usage is TRBV7-9 and J usage is TRBJ2-1; 13 bases are shared with TRBD2. This CDR3 spans 17 amino acids. Trimming took 5 bases from V and 1 from J; bases not matched to a gene: 5. Germline CDR1 SEHNR, CDR2 FQNEAQ (reference sequence). In DNA, the CDR3 is TGTGCCAGCAGCACGGGACTAGCGGGACCGTCCTACAATGAGCAGTTCTTC. Translating it yields CASSTGLAGPSYNEQFF.

This chain connects TRBV30 to TRBJ2-2, with a tentative D call TRBD1 (6 bases). Between the trimmed V and J ends, which lost 4 bases and 5 bases, there was a span of 11 bases. CDR3 size: 13 residues. Germline V gene lookup returns CDR1 GTSNPN and CDR2 SVGIG (reference sequence). Here the CDR3 DNA reads TGTGCCTGGAATGATAGGGGGACCGGGGAGCTGTTTTTT. Protein: CAWNDRGTGELFF.

V and J are TRBV5-1 and TRBJ2-5; possible D gene TRBD2, 5 bases. Per germline, CDR1 SGHRS and CDR2 YFSETQ. This CDR3 comprises 13 residues. Trimming removed 4 bases at V and 3 bases at J, with 10 bases between. The CDR3 DNA reads TGCGCCAGCAGCAACGGGATGGAAGAGACCCAGTACTTC. Its protein is CASSNGMEETQYF. Full variable domain (remainder filled in from reference TRBV5-1 and TRBJ2-5): KAGVTQTPRYLIKTRGQQVTLSCSPISGHRSVSWYQQTPGQGLQFLFEYFSETQRNKGNFPGRFSGRQFSNSRSEMNVSTLELGDSALYLCASSNGMEETQYFGPGTRLLVL.

The chain couples TRBV5-8 to TRBJ2-1; tentative D call: TRBD2 (6 bases). The germline V and J ends were trimmed by 2 bases and 3 bases, with 15 bases remaining between them. Germline V gene sequence: CDR1 SGHTS, CDR2 YDEGEE. This CDR3 comprises 16 residues. The CDR3 here is CASSFITGTFYNEQFF. As DNA, the CDR3 is TGTGCCAGCAGCTTTATCACCGGGACTTTCTACAATGAGCAGTTCTTC.

The chain is built from TRBV19 and TRBJ1-1, with a tentative D call TRBD1 (6 bases). The CDR3 is 14 residues long. V was pared by 5 bases and J by 5 bases, with 15 bases between. CDR1 is LNHDA, CDR2 SQIVND, per germline (reference sequence). The CDR3 coding sequence is TGTGCCAGTAGTGGTGCAGGGGATGTAACTGAAGCTTTCTTT. Translation: CASSGAGDVTEAFF.

The genes are TRBV5-1 and TRBJ2-1; the match to TRBD2 covers 7 bases. CDR1 and CDR2 (germline): SGHRS, YFSETQ. Trimming removed 0 bases from V and 7 bases from J; junction bases left unmatched: 10. The CDR3 is made up of 16 amino acids. The CDR3 here is CASSLVAGAAYNEQFF. In DNA, the CDR3 is TGCGCCAGCAGCTTGGTTGCGGGAGCGGCTTATAATGAGCAGTTCTTC.

The chain employs TRBV7-2 and TRBJ1-5, with D possibly TRBD1 on 6 matching bases. Germline V CDR1 and CDR2: SGHTA, FQGNSA. The CDR3 consists of 15 residues. V lost 2 bases to trimming and J lost 7 bases, with 15 bases between them. The CDR3 region is CASSLRDRNEQPQHF. The CDR3 nucleotides read TGTGCCAGCAGCTTACGAGACAGGAATGAACAGCCCCAGCATTTT.

V is TRBV7-9 and J is TRBJ1-1; D ambiguous. Between the trimmed V and J ends, which lost 4 bases and 2 bases, there was a span of 17 bases. Germline CDR1 and CDR2: SEHNR and FQNEAQ (reference sequence). This CDR3 region has 16 residues. Written as DNA, the CDR3 is TGTGCCAGCAGCTCACGACACAAACCCCCAAACACTGAAGCTTTCTTT. Translating it yields CASSSRHKPPNTEAFF.

This chain connects TRBV5-6 to TRBJ2-2; 15 bases are shared with TRBD2. There are 19 residues in the CDR3. The ends lost 4 bases at V and 4 bases at J; junction bases unmatched: 11. Germline V gives CDR1 SGHDT, CDR2 YYEEEE. For the CDR3, the DNA is TGTGCCAGCAGCCCCGGGACTAGCGGGAGGTTTCGTTTCACCGGGGAGCTGTTTTTT. Its protein product is CASSPGTSGRFRFTGELFF.

This clone was picked up one time. The chain combines TRBV19 with TRBJ2-3, with 10 bases identical to TRBD2. CDR1 and CDR2 (germline): LNHDA, SQIVND (reference sequence). Unmatched junction bases numbered 4, after V lost 5 bases and J lost 5 bases. There are 14 residues in the CDR3. CDR3 sequence reads: CASSVGLARDTQYF. For the CDR3, the DNA is TGTGCCAGTAGTGTGGGACTAGCGCGAGATACGCAGTATTTT.

The chain couples TRBV9 to TRBJ1-1, with a weak D call TRBD1 (5 bases). There are 13 residues in the CDR3. Trimming took 0 bases from V and 5 from J, leaving 8 bases between them. Germline V lookup: CDR1 SGDLS, CDR2 YYNGEE. The CDR3 bases are TGTGCCAGCAGCGTAGTCTCAGGGACTGAAGCTTTCTTT. Its translation: CASSVVSGTEAFF.

This clone was counted between two and nine times. The chain couples TRBV29-1 to TRBJ2-1; D may be TRBD2 (5 bases). V lost 1 base and J 10 bases, leaving 14 bases between the germline ends. Germline CDR1 reads SQVTM; CDR2 reads ANQGSEA. CDR3 size: 13 residues. The CDR3 DNA reads as TGCAGCGTTGAAGGGAACGGGGAGCGCGAGCAGTTCTTC. It yields the protein CSVEGNGEREQFF.

The chain uses TRBV27 and TRBJ2-1; 8 nucleotides align to TRBD1. Germline CDR1 is MNHEY and CDR2 is SMNVEV (reference sequence). Trimming removed 3 bases from V and 3 bases from J; junction bases left unmatched: 7. The CDR3 runs 16 residues. Here the CDR3 DNA reads TGTGCCAGCAGTTTTTCCGGGACAGGAGACTACAATGAGCAGTTCTTC. Protein sequence: CASSFSGTGDYNEQFF.

The chain joins TRBV4-1 to TRBJ2-5, with 10 bases lining up with TRBD1. With V trimmed by 2 bases and J by 4 bases, 7 bases remained unmatched. CDR1 is MGHRA, CDR2 YSYEKL, per germline. The CDR3 is made up of 16 amino acids. The CDR3 here is CASSQIGTGVGETQYF. The CDR3 DNA sequence: TGCGCCAGCAGCCAAATCGGGACAGGGGTAGGAGAGACCCAGTACTTC.

This clone has more than one count but fewer than ten. The chain couples TRBV6-4 to TRBJ2-1; 8 nucleotides agree with TRBD2. With 4 bases clipped from V and 3 bases from J, the junction kept 5 bases outside the gene matches. The length of the CDR3 is 15 residues. CDR1 and CDR2 from the germline V gene are MRHNA and SNTAGT. The CDR3 nucleotides are TGTGCCAGCAGTGCCACTAGCGGTGGCTACAATGAGCAGTTCTTC. It encodes CASSATSGGYNEQFF.

Here the CDR3 DNA reads TGTGCCAGTAGTATAGGACTAGCGGGAGTGAATGAGCAGTTCTTC. This translates into CASSIGLAGVNEQFF. The V gene is TRBV19, the J gene TRBJ2-1; 12 bases map to TRBD2. Germline trimming cut 1 base from V and 7 bases from J; bases unmatched to any gene: 2. The CDR3 runs 15 residues. The germline V gene encodes CDR1 LNHDA and CDR2 SQIVND (reference sequence).

The rearrangement links TRBV6-1 to TRBJ2-4; D is undetermined. The V gene lost 7 bases and the J gene lost 4 bases, with 14 bases spanning the gap. Germline CDR1 is MNHNS and CDR2 is SASEGT. The CDR3 sequence is 14 residues long. CDR3 in amino acids: CASTLISQKNIQYF. As DNA, the CDR3 is TGTGCCAGCACCTTAATTTCACAGAAAAACATTCAGTACTTC.

This clone was seen only a few times. J is TRBJ1-5 and V is TRBV30, with D perhaps matching TRBD1 (6 bases). V was cut by 2 bases and J by 12 bases, with 11 bases left in between. Germline V gene data show CDR1 as GTSNPN and CDR2 as SVGIG (reference sequence). The CDR3 extends over 11 amino acids. This CDR3 reads CAWSSGGRQHF. The CDR3 nucleotides read TGTGCCTGGAGTTCGGGGGGCCGCCAGCATTTT.

This clone was detected a few times. The DNA of the CDR3 is TGTGCCTATTTCCCGCCGGGACTAGGACTTCGGTGCGCCCTTTACAATGAGCAGTTCTTC. Protein: CAYFPPGLGLRCALYNEQFF. The rearrangement uses TRBV30 and TRBJ2-1; 8 bases line up with TRBD2. Germline lookup yields CDR1 GTSNPN and CDR2 SVGIG (reference sequence). V gave up 7 bases and J gave up 4 bases; unmatched junction bases: 27. This CDR3 region has 20 residues.

The genes are TRBV28 and TRBJ1-1, with 8 nucleotides matching TRBD1. After removal of 2 bases from V and 5 bases from J, the junction contained 7 bases not matched to a gene. Germline V CDR1 and CDR2: MDHEN, SYDVKM. CDR3 length equals 15 residues. CDR3 in amino acids: CASSLTQGARTEAFF. The CDR3 DNA follows: TGTGCCAGCAGTTTAACCCAGGGGGCTCGGACTGAAGCTTTCTTT.

V and J are TRBV28 and TRBJ1-2; D gene unclear. The CDR3 runs 11 residues. The ends were cut back, 3 bases at V and 7 bases at J, with 6 bases in the middle. Per germline, CDR1 MDHEN and CDR2 SYDVKM. The CDR3 loop is CASSLSFGYTF. DNA of the CDR3: TGTGCCAGCAGTTTGTCCTTTGGCTACACCTTC.

This rearrangement joins TRBV10-3 to TRBJ2-1; 10 positions agree with TRBD2. This CDR3 spans 16 amino acids. Germline V gene lookup returns CDR1 ENHRY and CDR2 SYGVKD. Trimming removed 5 bases from V and 9 bases from J; junction bases left unmatched: 13. CDR3 amino acids: CAISSPAASGSGEQFF. CDR3 DNA sequence: TGTGCCATCAGTAGCCCGGCGGCTAGCGGGAGTGGTGAGCAGTTCTTC.

V gene TRBV30 combines with J gene TRBJ2-5, with D possibly being TRBD1 (5 bases). Trimming removed 4 bases at V and 4 bases at J, with 10 bases between. CDR3 length: 12 amino acids. Per the germline V gene, CDR1 is GTSNPN and CDR2 is SVGIG (reference sequence). CDR3 bases: TGTGCCTGGAACCAGGGAAGAGAGACCCAGTACTTC. This encodes CAWNQGRETQYF.

The CDR3 DNA reads as TGTGCCAGCAGCTTAGTAGGCAGGCGGAGGTCCTACGAGCAGTACTTC. It encodes CASSLVGRRRSYEQYF. The chain employs TRBV7-8 and TRBJ2-7; D might be TRBD2 (5 bases). Deletions cut 1 base from V and 1 base from J, with 14 bases between. This CDR3 has 16 amino acids. CDR1 and CDR2 from the germline V gene are SGHVS and FQNEAQ.

The chain joins TRBV4-1 to TRBJ1-1; the D gene is possibly TRBD1 (6 bases). Looked up from germline, CDR1 is MGHRA and CDR2 is YSYEKL. The ends were cut back, 0 bases at V and 0 bases at J, with 17 bases in the middle. CDR3 length: 18 amino acids. Written as DNA, the CDR3 is TGCGCCAGCAGCCAAGAAGCGGGGGCCTGGCAGATGAACACTGAAGCTTTCTTT. As protein: CASSQEAGAWQMNTEAFF.

The rearrangement links TRBV2 to TRBJ2-1; D is unclear. The V end lost 6 bases, the J end lost 10 bases, and 10 bases lay between the germline ends. The CDR3 extends over 11 amino acids. The germline V gene encodes CDR1 SNHLY and CDR2 FYNNEI. The CDR3 reads CASSGDEEQFF. CDR3 in DNA: TGTGCCAGCAGCGGAGACGAAGAGCAGTTCTTC. Filled out from reference TRBV2 and TRBJ2-1, the complete variable domain reads EPEVTQTPSHQVTQMGQEVILRCVPISNHLYFYWYRQILGQKVEFLVSFYNNEISEKSEIFDDQFSVERPDGSNFTLKIRSTKLEDSAMYFCASSGDEEQFFGPGTRLTVL.

This chain uses TRBV6-6 with TRBJ2-5; D gene ambiguous. The CDR3 consists of 13 residues. Germline CDR1 MNHNY, CDR2 SVGAGI (reference sequence). Trimming took off 2 bases at V and 2 bases at J, with 6 bases between the two ends. The CDR3: CASSYARQETQYF. The CDR3 region has the DNA TGTGCCAGCAGTTACGCCCGGCAAGAGACCCAGTACTTC.

This clone came up once. This chain uses TRBV18 with TRBJ2-5, with 9 bases identical to TRBD1. The V gene end was trimmed by 3 bases and the J gene end by 6 bases; junction bases not matched to a gene: 2. Germline V gene lookup returns CDR1 KGHSH and CDR2 LQKENI. The CDR3 extends over 13 amino acids. In DNA form, the CDR3 reads TGTGCCAGCTCACCCGACAGGGGGAAGACCCAGTACTTC. Translated, it gives CASSPDRGKTQYF.

The chain couples TRBV7-9 to TRBJ2-7; 8 bases match TRBD2. The J segment lost 1 base and the V segment lost 5 bases, leaving 7 bases of the junction unmatched. Germline V gene sequence: CDR1 SEHNR, CDR2 FQNEAQ (reference sequence). The CDR3 consists of 15 residues. CDR3 residues: CASSGPSGLSYEQYF. The CDR3 DNA reads as TGTGCCAGCAGCGGGCCTAGCGGGCTATCCTACGAGCAGTACTTC.